This passage covers 6 T cell receptor beta chains from one sample sequenced in a study of T-cell reconstitution after alpha-beta-depleted transplantation in children. Unique molecular identifiers were built into the TCRbeta library. TCRdb called the PCR reads again in MiXCR, with one record for every CDR3 protein. The sample carries under 450,000 distinct CDR3 sequences, about 17% recorded once. The material sequenced was PBMCs, mostly from graft donor cells, taken 360 days after TCRalphabeta/CD19-depleted stem cell transplant. These receptors were obtained from a boy under three years old who had a stem cell transplant for Wiskott-Aldrich syndrome, so the T cells may come from the graft donor.

The rearrangement links TRBV28 to TRBJ2-5; 7 bases are a match to TRBD1. Germline values: CDR1 MDHEN, CDR2 SYDVKM. Losses at the gene ends were 3 bases for V and 1 base for J; bases not matched to a gene: 14. This CDR3 comprises 18 residues. The CDR3 sequence is CASSLEDSPQGPQETQYF. For the CDR3, the DNA is TGTGCCAGCAGTTTGGAAGATTCGCCACAGGGGCCCCAAGAGACCCAGTACTTC.

This sequence joins TRBV11-2 and TRBJ2-3; 7 bases match TRBD2. The length of the CDR3 is 11 residues. Germline V gene sequence: CDR1 SGHAT, CDR2 FQNNGV. Here the CDR3 DNA reads TGTGCAGGGAGGGGCCAAGATACGCAGTATTTT. It specifies CAGRGQDTQYF.

As regards this clonotype: Given the absence of the conserved phenylalanine or tryptophan at the CDR3 end, a read error is likely. The chain combines TRBV25-1 with TRBJ2-7; the match to TRBD1 covers 8 bases. Germline CDR1 MGHDK, CDR2 SYGVNS. V trimming: 4 bases; J trimming: 0 bases; junction bases outside the gene matches: 5. The length of the CDR3 is 15 residues. CDR3 in DNA: TGTGCCAGCAGTGGTCGGACAGGGAGCTCCTACGAGCAGTACCTC. Encoded protein: CASSGRTGSSYEQYL.

The chain uses TRBV20-1 and TRBJ2-7; TRBD1 agrees at 7 bases. V trimming: 3 bases; J trimming: 1 base; junction bases outside the gene matches: 6. The germline CDR1 and CDR2 sequences are DFQATT and SNEGSKA (reference sequence). This CDR3 has 14 amino acids. The CDR3 DNA reads as TGCAGTGCTAGGACACGACAGGGTTCCTACGAGCAGTACTTC. Amino acids: CSARTRQGSYEQYF.

This clonotype occurred a few times. The V and J genes are TRBV21-1 and TRBJ2-7. TRBV21-1 is listed as a pseudogene. The CDR3 runs 11 residues. In DNA, the CDR3 is TGTGCCAGACAAAAACGCTACGAGCAGTACTTC. Protein product: CARQKRYEQYF.

This clonotype was counted only a few times. This sequence joins TRBV19 and TRBJ2-7; 8 bases line up with TRBD1. The CDR3 has 14 residues. V shed 3 bases and J 1 base; nucleotides not matched to a gene: 2. CDR1 and CDR2 from the germline V gene are LNHDA and SQIVND (reference sequence). This CDR3 reads CASSMGTGSYEQYF. The DNA for the CDR3 is TGTGCCAGTAGTATGGGGACAGGATCCTACGAGCAGTACTTC.